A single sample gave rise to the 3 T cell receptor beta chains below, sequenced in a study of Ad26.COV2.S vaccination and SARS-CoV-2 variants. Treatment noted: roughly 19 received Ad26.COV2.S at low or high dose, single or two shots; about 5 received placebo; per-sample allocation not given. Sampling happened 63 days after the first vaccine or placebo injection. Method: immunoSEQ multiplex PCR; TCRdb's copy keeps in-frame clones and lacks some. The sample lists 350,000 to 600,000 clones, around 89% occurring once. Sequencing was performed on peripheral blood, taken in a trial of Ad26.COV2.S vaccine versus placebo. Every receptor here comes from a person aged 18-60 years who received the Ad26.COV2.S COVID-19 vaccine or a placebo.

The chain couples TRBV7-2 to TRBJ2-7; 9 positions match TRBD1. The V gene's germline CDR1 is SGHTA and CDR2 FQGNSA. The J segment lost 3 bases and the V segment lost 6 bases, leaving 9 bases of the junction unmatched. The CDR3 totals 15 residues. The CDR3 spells CASRPTGTGIYEQYF. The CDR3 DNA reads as TGTGCCAGCAGACCAACCGGGACAGGGATCTACGAGCAGTACTTC.

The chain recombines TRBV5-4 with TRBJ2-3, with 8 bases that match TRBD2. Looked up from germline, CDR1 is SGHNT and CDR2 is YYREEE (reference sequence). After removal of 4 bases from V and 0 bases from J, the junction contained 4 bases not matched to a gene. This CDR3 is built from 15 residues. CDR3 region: CASSPRGGSTDTQYF. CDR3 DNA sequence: TGTGCCAGCAGCCCCCGGGGGGGAAGCACAGATACGCAGTATTTT.

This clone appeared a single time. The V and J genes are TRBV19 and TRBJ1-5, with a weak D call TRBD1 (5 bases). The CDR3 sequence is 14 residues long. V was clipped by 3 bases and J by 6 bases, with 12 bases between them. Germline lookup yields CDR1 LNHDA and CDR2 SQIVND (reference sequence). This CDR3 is CASSIQGLGQPQHF. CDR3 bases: TGTGCCAGTAGTATTCAGGGTCTGGGTCAGCCCCAGCATTTT. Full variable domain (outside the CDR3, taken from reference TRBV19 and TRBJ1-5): DGGITQSPKYLFRKEGQNVTLSCEQNLNHDAMYWYRQDPGQGLRLIYYSQIVNDFQKGDIAEGYSVSREKKESFPLTVTSAQKNPTAFYLCASSIQGLGQPQHFGDGTRLSIL.